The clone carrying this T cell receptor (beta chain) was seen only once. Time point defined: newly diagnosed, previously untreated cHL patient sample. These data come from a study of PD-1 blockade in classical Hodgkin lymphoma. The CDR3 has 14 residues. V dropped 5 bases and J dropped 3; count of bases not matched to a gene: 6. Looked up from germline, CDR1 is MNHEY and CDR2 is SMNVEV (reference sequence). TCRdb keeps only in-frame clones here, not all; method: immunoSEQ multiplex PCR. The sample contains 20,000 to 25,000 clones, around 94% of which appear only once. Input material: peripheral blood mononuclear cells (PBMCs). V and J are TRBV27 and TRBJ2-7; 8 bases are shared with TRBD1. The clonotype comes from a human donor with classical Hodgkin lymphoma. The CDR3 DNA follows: TGTGCCAGCAGTCCAGGACAGGGTTACTACGAGCAGTACTTC. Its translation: CASSPGQGYYEQYF.